This entry describes one TCR beta chain. CDR3 length: 15 amino acids. Per the germline V gene, CDR1 is SGDLS and CDR2 is YYNGEE. Trimming took 0 bases from V and 3 from J; bases not matched to a gene: 0. The data were taken from a study of chemoradiotherapy in HPV16-positive cancers. Sequencing used immunoSEQ multiplex PCR; TCRdb keeps in-frame clones, though not all of them. The data contain roughly 5,000 clones, about 79% of them singletons. Sampling was performed from a patient who underwent chemoradiotherapy. The TCR originated in a human donor with HPV-associated anogenital cancer. This chain joins TRBV9 and TRBJ2-1; 10 bases are shared with TRBD1. CDR3 sequence (DNA): TGTGCCAGCAGCGTAGGGACAGGGGGCTACAATGAGCAGTTCTTC. This encodes CASSVGTGGYNEQFF.